These 23 T cell receptor beta chains came from one sample sequenced in a study of blood T cell repertoires in COVID-19. Using immunoSEQ multiplex PCR, the repertoire was profiled, and TCRdb retains in-frame clones only, with some absent. The sample contains approximately 130,000 clones, under 85% of which appear only once. Sequenced: peripheral blood. The source of these receptors is a man between 35 and 55 years old with active or convalescent COVID-19.

The V call is TRBV20-1, the J call TRBJ2-5, with 7 bases lining up with TRBD2. V trimming: 3 bases; J trimming: 3 bases; junction bases outside the gene matches: 7. This CDR3 is 14 amino acids long. The germline CDR1 and CDR2 sequences are DFQATT and SNEGSKA (reference sequence). The CDR3 nucleotides are TGCAGTGCTAGTAAGGCTAGCGGAGAAGAGACCCAGTACTTC. This gives the protein CSASKASGEETQYF.

This sequence joins TRBV10-1 and TRBJ2-5, with 7 nucleotides matching TRBD1. This CDR3 contains 14 residues. Per germline, CDR1 WNHNN and CDR2 SYGVQD (reference sequence). With 6 bases clipped from V and 5 bases from J, the junction kept 9 bases outside the gene matches. CDR3 protein: CASSGTAAWETQYF. For the CDR3, the DNA is TGCGCCAGCAGCGGGACAGCCGCCTGGGAGACCCAGTACTTC.

The rearrangement links TRBV2 to TRBJ1-1; no clear D. Germline assignment: CDR1 SNHLY and CDR2 FYNNEI. Deletions cut 7 bases from V and 3 bases from J, with 12 bases between. The CDR3 covers 13 residues. CDR3 DNA: TGTGCCAGCATAATTCAGTTGGACACTGAAGCTTTCTTT. This encodes CASIIQLDTEAFF.

This rearrangement joins TRBV18 to TRBJ1-5; 7 nucleotides line up with TRBD1. Germline V lookup: CDR1 KGHSH, CDR2 LQKENI. V lost 3 bases and J lost 3; bases outside the gene matches: 5. This CDR3 comprises 15 residues. The CDR3 DNA is TGTGCCAGCTCACCCCCGGGACAGTCCAATCAGCCCCAGCATTTT. It yields the protein CASSPPGQSNQPQHF.

The rearrangement links TRBV6-5 to TRBJ1-1; D possibly corresponds to TRBD1 (6 bases). The CDR3 sequence is 16 residues long. Germline assignment: CDR1 MNHEY and CDR2 SVGAGI. Trimming left V 0 bases short and J 1 base short, with 12 bases between. The CDR3 reads CASSYSNVGGNTEAFF. CDR3 nucleotide sequence: TGTGCCAGCAGTTACTCTAATGTAGGGGGGAACACTGAAGCTTTCTTT.

V usage is TRBV9 and J usage is TRBJ2-5; TRBD2 might be the D (5 bases). The germline V gene has CDR1 SGDLS and CDR2 YYNGEE. This CDR3 has 14 amino acids. V shed 4 bases and J shed 2 bases, with 12 bases lying between them. CDR3 nucleotide sequence: TGTGCCAGCAGCCGGGCGGGCGGTCAAGAGACCCAGTACTTC. Its protein is CASSRAGGQETQYF.

The genes are TRBV2 and TRBJ2-7, with D perhaps TRBD2 (6 bases). The V gene lost 4 bases and the J gene lost 4 bases, with 11 bases spanning the gap. The CDR3 length is 13 residues. Germline assignment: CDR1 SNHLY and CDR2 FYNNEI. The CDR3, as DNA: TGTGCCAGCAGTGCCGTCCGGGGGTACGAGCAGTACTTC. Protein sequence: CASSAVRGYEQYF.

This chain uses TRBV5-1 with TRBJ2-2; 7 bases are shared with TRBD2. Germline assignment: CDR1 SGHRS and CDR2 YFSETQ. The CDR3 totals 13 residues. After removal of 2 bases from V and 5 bases from J, the junction contained 0 bases not matched to a gene. In nucleotides, the CDR3 is TGCGCCAGCAGCTTCGGGGGGACCGGGGAGCTGTTTTTT. Amino acids: CASSFGGTGELFF.

This clone was detected once. V and J are TRBV29-1 and TRBJ1-5, with a tentative D call TRBD1 (6 bases). Germline V CDR1 and CDR2: SQVTM, ANQGSEA. The CDR3 spans 13 residues. The V and J ends lost 6 bases and 3 bases respectively, with 12 bases between them. The CDR3 DNA reads TGCAGCGTCTACACAGGGAACAATCAGCCCCAGCATTTT. It translates to CSVYTGNNQPQHF. The full variable domain, its missing parts supplied by reference TRBV29-1 and TRBJ1-5, is SAVISQKPSRDICQRGTSLTIQCQVDSQVTMMFWYRQQPGQSLTLIATANQGSEATYESGFVIDKFPISRPNLTFSTLTVSNMSPEDSSIYLCSVYTGNNQPQHFGDGTRLSIL.

The chain joins TRBV6-5 to TRBJ2-4, with a tentative D call TRBD2 (5 bases). V dropped 7 bases and J dropped 10 bases, with 17 bases sitting between them. Germline V gives CDR1 MNHEY, CDR2 SVGAGI. The CDR3 consists of 13 residues. Written as DNA, the CDR3 is TGTGCCAGCACCGAATGGACCTCGGGGATTCAGTACTTC. The encoded protein is CASTEWTSGIQYF.

V gene TRBV2 combines with J gene TRBJ1-5, with D possibly being TRBD1 (5 bases). Trimming shortened V by 8 bases and J by 2 bases, and 13 bases separated the two germline ends. Germline values: CDR1 SNHLY, CDR2 FYNNEI. The CDR3 consists of 14 residues. CDR3 sequence reads: CASRGEQGNQPQHF. DNA for the CDR3: TGTGCCAGCCGCGGCGAACAGGGCAATCAGCCCCAGCATTTT.

The chain is built from TRBV27 and TRBJ2-2; 8 bases agree with TRBD1. Germline V lookup: CDR1 MNHEY, CDR2 SMNVEV (reference sequence). Trimming removed 5 bases from V and 6 bases from J; junction bases left unmatched: 14. The CDR3 length is 17 residues. CDR3 coding DNA: TGTGCCAGCAGTGCAAGGACAGGGTCGTTAGTTGCCGGGGAGCTGTTTTTT. This codes for CASSARTGSLVAGELFF.

The V and J genes are TRBV24-1 and TRBJ2-3; 8 nucleotides line up with TRBD1. CDR3 size: 17 residues. The germline gives CDR1 KGHDR, CDR2 SFDVKD. Unmatched junction bases numbered 8, after V lost 0 bases and J lost 4 bases. CDR3 in DNA: TGTGCCACCAGTGATTTGACAGGGGGGTTTCGCCCAGATACGCAGTATTTT. As protein: CATSDLTGGFRPDTQYF.

The chain has TRBV6-5 and TRBJ2-3; possibly TRBD1 for D (6 bases). V was pared by 2 bases and J by 3 bases, with 12 bases between. Germline CDR1 is MNHEY and CDR2 is SVGAGI. This CDR3 region has 15 residues. CDR3 nucleotides: TGTGCCAGCAGTTACCAGTATACAGGGACAGATACGCAGTATTTT. Residues: CASSYQYTGTDTQYF.

The chain joins TRBV7-2 to TRBJ2-7; D perhaps matches TRBD2 (6 bases). CDR1 is SGHTA and CDR2 is FQGNSA in the germline V gene. The V gene lost 5 bases and the J gene lost 2 bases, with 16 bases spanning the gap. The CDR3 covers 15 residues. CDR3 protein: CASSLRAEGPYEQYF. CDR3 coding DNA: TGTGCCAGCAGCCTTCGAGCGGAGGGTCCCTACGAGCAGTACTTC.

The rearrangement joins TRBV5-1 to TRBJ1-2; D not certain. V dropped 0 bases and J dropped 2 bases, with 11 bases sitting between them. Germline CDR1 SGHRS, CDR2 YFSETQ. This CDR3 contains 15 residues. CDR3 sequence: CASSLAGNSNYGYTF. The CDR3 DNA reads as TGCGCCAGCAGCTTGGCAGGCAATTCGAACTATGGCTACACCTTC.

The J gene is TRBJ2-2, the V gene TRBV4-2; D is unclear. The CDR3 runs 16 residues. Deletions cut 1 base from V and 0 bases from J, with 9 bases between. The germline V gene has CDR1 LGHNA and CDR2 YNFKEQ. The CDR3 DNA is TGTGCCAGCAGCCAAGGTGAGGCAGCGAACACCGGGGAGCTGTTTTTT. Its translation is CASSQGEAANTGELFF.

The genes are TRBV25-1 and TRBJ1-2; D not certain. The V gene lost 2 bases and the J gene lost 6 bases, with 13 bases spanning the gap. Germline CDR1 MGHDK, CDR2 SYGVNS. CDR3 length: 14 residues. CDR3: CASSEPNRENGYTF. The CDR3 region has the DNA TGTGCCAGCAGTGAACCGAATAGGGAGAATGGCTACACCTTC.

The J gene is TRBJ2-1, the V gene TRBV11-2; D perhaps matches TRBD2 (6 bases). Looked up from germline, CDR1 is SGHAT and CDR2 is FQNNGV. This CDR3 is 13 amino acids long. V lost 2 bases and J lost 7, with 9 bases in between. The CDR3 DNA reads as TGTGCCAGCAGCTTACAGGGAGGAAATGAGCAGTTCTTC. Protein: CASSLQGGNEQFF.

Remarks on this clone: One base separates it from a far larger clone, so it is likely a read error. This sample also contains other DNA sequences that code for the same CDR3. The rearrangement joins TRBV6-6 to TRBJ1-2; D gene unclear. Trimming cost V 2 bases and J 3 bases, with 4 bases left between them. Germline loops: CDR1 MNHNY, CDR2 SVGAGI (reference sequence). This CDR3 region has 12 residues. CDR3 DNA: TGTGCCAGCAGTTACGCAGACTATGGCTACACCTTC. Its translation: CASSYADYGYTF.

The V gene is TRBV27, the J gene TRBJ2-5, with TRBD2 matching 15 bases. In germline, CDR1 is MNHEY, CDR2 SMNVEV (reference sequence). The CDR3 contains 18 residues. With V trimmed by 6 bases and J by 5 bases, 13 bases remained unmatched. This CDR3 reads CASRPYRTSGGAGETQYF. In DNA form, the CDR3 reads TGTGCCAGCAGACCTTATAGGACTAGCGGGGGGGCCGGGGAGACCCAGTACTTC.

In DNA form, the CDR3 reads TGCGCCAGCAGCCAGTCCTATGCCGGGACTGGGCAGAGTGGTACGCAGTATTTT. Residues: CASSQSYAGTGQSGTQYF. The chain recombines TRBV4-1 with TRBJ2-3; tentatively, D is TRBD2 (6 bases). This CDR3 contains 18 residues. V lost 3 bases to trimming and J lost 8 bases, with 27 bases between them. The germline gives CDR1 MGHRA, CDR2 YSYEKL.

This chain joins TRBV6-5 and TRBJ2-1, with TRBD2 matching 9 bases. The CDR3 is made up of 15 amino acids. Trimming cost V 8 bases and J 7 bases; bases outside gene matches: 12. Germline V gene data show CDR1 as MNHEY and CDR2 as SVGAGI. Here the CDR3 reads CASAKRLAGWNEQFF. CDR3 DNA: TGTGCCAGCGCGAAGAGGCTAGCGGGGTGGAATGAGCAGTTCTTC.